This is a list of T cell receptor beta chains from one sample in a study of regulatory T cells in long-lasting Graves disease. MiXCR, run by TCRdb on the multiplex PCR reads, gives a single entry per CDR3 protein. The sample holds hundreds of thousands of distinct CDR3 sequences; roughly 15% are singletons and the top ten take more than 15%. These records were also assigned to another study, of T cells in Graves' hyperthyroidism and ophthalmopathy.

Sequencing used peripheral blood mononuclear cells (PBMCs), obtained at new diagnosis, from a patient treated with antithyroid drugs. All receptors come from a woman aged 30 to 39 with Graves disease. Both conserved end residues are part of each CDR3. The D gene is left open where the match is weak. Expanded clones are given a class, and other clones once, few, many or no size at all.

>TRBV6-1|few|TRBJ2-2|TRBD2
TGTGCCAGCAGTGAAGCGCTTCTAGCGGGAGCGGTCGGGGAGCTGTTTTTT
CASSEALLAGAVGELFF
>TRBV19|many|TRBJ1-1|.
TGTGCCAGCAGTCCTACGGGGAAGAACACTGAAGCTTTCTTT
CASSPTGKNTEAFF
>TRBV7-2|many|TRBJ1-4|TRBD1
TGTGCCAGCAGCATGACAGGGACGCCCGAAAAACTGTTTTTT
CASSMTGTPEKLFF
>TRBV6-1|many|TRBJ1-1|.
TGTGCCAGCACCACAGGCCCGAACACTGAAGCTTTCTTT
CASTTGPNTEAFF
>TRBV6-1|.|TRBJ1-6|.
TGTGCCAGCAGGCCGCCTAACAATTCACCCCTCCACTTT
CASRPPNNSPLHF
>TRBV9|few|TRBJ2-1|.
TGTGCCAGCAGCGCATCCCCCCAGCGGCCATACAATGAGCAGTTCTTC
CASSASPQRPYNEQFF
>TRBV6-2/TRBV6-3|.|TRBJ1-3|.
TGTGCCAGCGTGAACGTCCCGGCCTCAGGAAACACCATATATTTT
CASVNVPASGNTIYF
>TRBV7-6|.|TRBJ2-5|.
TGTGCCAGCAGCTTAGAGGCAGGGCGGCTAGAGACCCAGTACTTC
CASSLEAGRLETQYF
>TRBV30|many|TRBJ1-2|.
TGTGCCTGGACCCTAGGGGGGCGCTTCGACTATGGCTACACCTTC
CAWTLGGRFDYGYTF
>TRBV30|few|TRBJ2-4|.
TGTGCCTGGAGCGATTACAGGGAGCTAGCCAAAAACATTCAGTACTTC
CAWSDYRELAKNIQYF
>TRBV10-3|many|TRBJ1-6|TRBD1
TGTGCCATCAAGCCAGGACAGGGGAATTCACCCCTCCACTTT
CAIKPGQGNSPLHF
>TRBV7-8|many|TRBJ2-3|.
TGTGCCAGCAGCTTACTTAGCGGAAACACAGATACGCAGTATTTT
CASSLLSGNTDTQYF
>TRBV3-1|few|TRBJ2-3|.
TGTGCCAGCAGCCAAGCCCGCAGCGCGAACACAGATACGCAGTATTTT
CASSQARSANTDTQYF
>TRBV28|many|TRBJ1-2|.
TGTGCCAGCAGTTCGGGCGCGAGCTACACCTTC
CASSSGASYTF
>TRBV12-3/TRBV12-4|few|TRBJ2-3|.
TGTGCCAGCAGTTCCGCCAGCACGCAGTATTTT
CASSSASTQYF
>TRBV5-8|few|TRBJ2-7|.
TGTGCCAGCAGCACCCGCTCCGAGCAGTACTTC
CASSTRSEQYF
>TRBV28|.|TRBJ1-6|TRBD1
TGTGCCAGCGGGAATCCTCGGACAGGGGGGTATAGTTCACCCCTCCACTTT
CASGNPRTGGYSSPLHF
>TRBV3-1|.|TRBJ2-5|.
TGTGCCAGCAGCCAACCCTTGACCCGCGATCGGGCGGCCCAGTACTTC
CASSQPLTRDRAAQYF
>TRBV9|few|TRBJ2-7|TRBD1
TGTGCCAGCAGCGCGGGACAGGGATCGCCCTACGAGCAGTACTTC
CASSAGQGSPYEQYF
>TRBV28|many|TRBJ1-2|.
TGTGCCAGCAGTTCCTTGAGCGTTGGGAGCTATGGCTACACCTTC
CASSSLSVGSYGYTF
>TRBV20-1|few|TRBJ2-3|.
TGCAGTGTCAGGAATCCGGGACGGAGCACAGATACGCAGTATTTT
CSVRNPGRSTDTQYF
>TRBV19|few|TRBJ2-7|.
TGTGCCAGTAGTCAGGGGCTGAGCGAGCAGTACTTC
CASSQGLSEQYF
>TRBV20-1|many|TRBJ1-4|TRBD1
TGCAGTGCTAGAGGGCAGGGGGACGCCCGCGGTAATGAAAAACTGTTTTTT
CSARGQGDARGNEKLFF
>TRBV7-3|.|TRBJ2-2|TRBD2
TGTGCCAGCAGCTTAACGGCTCTGAGCGGGGGTAACACCGGGGAGCTGTTTTTT
CASSLTALSGGNTGELFF
>TRBV3-1|.|TRBJ2-1|.
TGTGCCAGCAGCCAAGCGATCGTGCAGTTCTTC
CASSQAIVQFF
>TRBV20-1|.|TRBJ1-5|.
TGCAGTGCTAGAGATCTAGAGACCGAAGCTTACAATCAGCCCCAGCATTTT
CSARDLETEAYNQPQHF
>TRBV6-1|many|TRBJ1-1|.
TGTGCCAGCCGAGACCAGAACACTGAAGCTTTCTTT
CASRDQNTEAFF
>TRBV7-3|.|TRBJ2-1|.
TGTGCCAGCAGCGGACCCTCAGGGACCGACACCCATGAGCAGTTCTTC
CASSGPSGTDTHEQFF
>TRBV5-5|many|TRBJ2-1|.
TGTGCCAGTTACCTAGGCAGGGGATCCTACAATGAGCAGTTCTTC
CASYLGRGSYNEQFF
>TRBV2|.|TRBJ2-2|TRBD1
TGTGCCAGCGGCCCGGACAGGGGGGACACCGGGGAGCTGTTTTTT
CASGPDRGDTGELFF
>TRBV11-2|.|TRBJ2-5|TRBD1
TGTGCCAGCAGCTCCCCGGGACAGGGGGTTCTTTCACAAGAGACCCAGTACTTC
CASSSPGQGVLSQETQYF
>TRBV19|.|TRBJ2-2|TRBD1
TGTGCCAGTACTAACCCGGGACAGGGAGGCCCCGGGGAGCTGTTTTTT
CASTNPGQGGPGELFF
>TRBV20-1|.|TRBJ1-2|TRBD1
TGCAGTGCTACCCCGACAGGGATGAACTATGGCTACACCTTC
CSATPTGMNYGYTF
>TRBV20-1|few|TRBJ2-3|TRBD2
TGCAGTGCTAGACAGGACTTAGGACTAGCGGGAGAGTCAGATACGCAGTATTTT
CSARQDLGLAGESDTQYF
>TRBV4-1|.|TRBJ2-2|.
TGCGCCAGCAGCCGCCGGGCAACAGACCCCTACCAGGGAGTGGTTTTT
CASSRRATDPYQGVVF
>TRBV28|many|TRBJ1-5|.
TGTGCCAGCAGTCCCTACAGCGCGAGTCAGCCCCAGCATTTT
CASSPYSASQPQHF
>TRBV12-3/TRBV12-4|.|TRBJ2-5|TRBD1
TGTGCCAGCAGCCTATTTGACAGGGATCAAGAGACCCAGTACTTC
CASSLFDRDQETQYF
>TRBV9|few|TRBJ2-1|.
TGTGCCAGCAGCGTATATCTCGCGAGTGAGCAGTTCTTC
CASSVYLASEQFF
>TRBV19|.|TRBJ2-7|.
TGTGCCAGTAGTATCTCCAGCAGGGAGGACAACGAGCAGCACTTC
CASSISSREDNEQHF
>TRBV5-1|many|TRBJ2-7|.
TGCGCCAGCAGCTTGGACGTCAGACCACCCTACGAGCAGTACTTC
CASSLDVRPPYEQYF
>TRBV10-1|many|TRBJ1-1|.
TGCGCCAGCAGTGAGTCGAGTGGGGCCGCTGAAGCTTTCTTT
CASSESSGAAEAFF
>TRBV6-1|many|TRBJ1-4|.
TGTGCCAGCAGTGAAGGAGTTAGGGGCCTTAATGAAAAACTGTTTTTT
CASSEGVRGLNEKLFF
>TRBV6-1|many|TRBJ1-1|.
TGTGCCAGCAGCCCCGACAGTAACACTGAAGCTTTCTTT
CASSPDSNTEAFF
>TRBV2|many|TRBJ1-2|.
TGTGCCAGCAGTGAAGGGTCAGCCCGCTATGGCTACACCTTC
CASSEGSARYGYTF
>TRBV20-1|.|TRBJ2-3|.
TGCAGTGCTAGTACGGCGGCAGATACGCAGTATTTT
CSASTAADTQYF